These 23 T cell receptor beta chains were all obtained from the same sample, sequenced in a study of vaccination and CD4 T cells after COVID-19. Sequencing of DNA taken from cultured CD4+ T cells relied on the Oncomine TCR Beta short-read assay. TCRdb re-derived calls from the PCR reads in MiXCR, one entry per CDR3 protein. The data contain about 11,000 distinct CDR3 sequences, around 55% of them singletons. Antigen specificity for these receptors is unknown. Treatment defined: approximately nine-day PBMC culture with coronavirus spike peptide pools or control peptides (ViraFEST assay). Source material: CD4+ T cells from blood, cultured in vitro. The source of these receptors is a human donor who had recovered from COVID-19.

This clonotype was detected only a few times. This chain connects TRBV28 to TRBJ1-5; 9 bases map to TRBD1. CDR1 is MDHEN, CDR2 SYDVKM, per germline. V was clipped by 4 bases and J by 5 bases; unmatched bases: 12. The CDR3 is 17 residues long. CDR3 sequence (DNA): TGTGCCAGCAGTTCTCCTCCGGGACAGGGATTTCATCAGCCCCAGCATTTT. It translates to CASSSPPGQGFHQPQHF.

A remark on this clonotype: Its ends do not fully match the called genes, so a read error is possible. The chain has TRBV20-1 and TRBJ2-1; either TRBD1 or TRBD2 may supply D (6 bases each). The CDR3 contains 13 residues. Germline V gene data show CDR1 as DFQATT and CDR2 as SNEGSKA (reference sequence). This chain's CDR3 is CRRGESSYNEQFF. For the CDR3, the DNA is TGTCGGAGGGGGGAGAGCTCCTACAATGAGCAGTTCTTC.

The rearrangement uses TRBV20-1 and TRBJ2-3; D perhaps matches TRBD2 (5 bases). Trimming removed 3 bases from V and 6 bases from J, with 19 bases in between. The CDR3 is 15 amino acids. Germline CDR1 reads DFQATT; CDR2 reads SNEGSKA (reference sequence). Written as DNA, the CDR3 is TGCAGTGCTAGCTTTGTACGGAGGAGTCTGGATACGCAGTATTTT. Translation: CSASFVRRSLDTQYF.

This sequence joins TRBV27 and TRBJ2-5; maybe TRBD2 (6 bases). Looked up from germline, CDR1 is MNHEY and CDR2 is SMNVEV (reference sequence). CDR3 length: 16 amino acids. Trimming left V 6 bases short and J 4 bases short, with 21 bases between. The CDR3 here is CASSRLGGEQVETQYF. In DNA, the CDR3 is TGTGCCAGCAGCCGGCTGGGCGGGGAACAAGTAGAGACCCAGTACTTC.

The V and J genes are TRBV20-1 and TRBJ2-2; D remains unclear. Germline V gives CDR1 DFQATT, CDR2 SNEGSKA (reference sequence). Trimming took off 1 base at V and 6 bases at J, with 15 bases between the two ends. The CDR3 is 15 residues long. This chain's CDR3 is CSARGFRIESGELFF. CDR3 DNA: TGCAGTGCTAGAGGCTTTCGAATAGAGTCCGGGGAGCTGTTTTTT.

This clonotype was counted between two and nine times. The chain has TRBV7-3 and TRBJ1-1; D is uncertain. Trimming removed 6 bases from V and 5 bases from J, with 13 bases in between. This CDR3 contains 13 residues. CDR1 and CDR2 (germline): SGHTA, FQGTGA. The CDR3, as DNA: TGTGCCAGCAGTTCCGGCGCGGGGACTGAAGCTTTCTTT. Translated, it gives CASSSGAGTEAFF. Full variable domain (rest looked up from reference TRBV7-3 and TRBJ1-1): GAGVSQTPSNKVTEKGKYVELRCDPISGHTALYWYRQSLGQGPEFLIYFQGTGAADDSGLPNDRFFAVRPEGSVSTLKIQRTERGDSAVYLCASSSGAGTEAFFGQGTRLTVV.

The chain links TRBV6-1 to TRBJ1-2; TRBD1 is a possible D gene (5 bases). V was trimmed by 5 bases and J by 8 bases, leaving 21 bases between them. The CDR3 sequence is 15 residues long. Germline CDR1 is MNHNS and CDR2 is SASEGT. The CDR3 nucleotides read TGTGCCAGCAGTCGGACCCGGGACTCTGAAAGGGGCTACACCTTC. It specifies CASSRTRDSERGYTF.

The V call is TRBV29-1, the J call TRBJ1-2, with 10 bases aligning to TRBD1. With V trimmed by 7 bases and J by 4 bases, 30 bases remained unmatched. Per germline, CDR1 SQVTM and CDR2 ANQGSEA. This CDR3 comprises 21 residues. CDR3 sequence: CSALDRGRRSNKGLGPYGYTF. CDR3 DNA sequence: TGCAGCGCCTTAGACAGGGGGCGAAGGAGTAATAAAGGATTGGGACCCTATGGCTACACCTTC.

The V and J genes are TRBV7-3 and TRBJ2-1; 12 bases agree with TRBD2. This CDR3 is 15 amino acids long. Trimming took 5 bases from V and 8 from J; bases not matched to a gene: 7. Germline CDR1 SGHTA, CDR2 FQGTGA. CDR3 DNA sequence: TGTGCCAGCAGCCCTCAGACTAGCGGGAGAGATGAGCAGTTCTTC. Translated, it gives CASSPQTSGRDEQFF.

This clonotype showed up just once. J is TRBJ1-2 and V is TRBV20-1; D is unclear. Trimming took 0 bases from V and 13 from J, leaving 18 bases between them. The CDR3 is 13 residues long. Germline V gene data show CDR1 as DFQATT and CDR2 as SNEGSKA (reference sequence). In DNA form, the CDR3 reads TGCAGTGCTAGAGATCCTGAGCCAGGTCTCTTCACCTTC. This translates into CSARDPEPGLFTF.

The chain carries TRBV7-6 and TRBJ2-7; 7 bases are shared with TRBD2. Per germline, CDR1 SGHVS and CDR2 FNYEAQ. The CDR3 extends over 15 amino acids. The V gene end was trimmed by 5 bases and the J gene end by 4 bases; junction bases not matched to a gene: 11. The CDR3 protein is CASSPYAGEAYEQYF. CDR3 DNA sequence: TGTGCCAGCAGCCCCTACGCGGGAGAAGCGTACGAGCAGTACTTC.

Comments on this clonotype: As the CDR3 is not closed by the conserved phenylalanine or tryptophan, this likely results from a read error. This chain joins TRBV15 and TRBJ2-3; D gene ambiguous. CDR1 and CDR2 from the germline V gene are LNHNV and YYDKDF (reference sequence). The CDR3 sequence is 12 residues long. Trimming shortened V by 0 bases and J by 11 bases, and 9 bases separated the two germline ends. CDR3 in amino acids: CATSRDRQVQYS. The CDR3 DNA sequence: TGTGCCACCAGCAGAGATCGCCAGGTGCAGTATTCT.

The chain has TRBV19 and TRBJ1-5, with D possibly TRBD1 on 6 matching bases. V was trimmed by 7 bases and J by 0 bases, leaving 19 bases between them. This CDR3 spans 17 amino acids. The germline CDR1 and CDR2 sequences are LNHDA and SQIVND (reference sequence). This CDR3 is CASKGRQGNYSNQPQHF. CDR3 nucleotides: TGTGCCAGTAAAGGGCGCCAGGGGAACTATAGCAATCAGCCCCAGCATTTT.

The rearrangement joins TRBV2 to TRBJ2-5; possible D gene TRBD1, 6 bases. The CDR3 is 14 residues long. Trimming removed 6 bases at V and 3 bases at J, with 14 bases between. CDR1 is SNHLY, CDR2 FYNNEI, per germline. CDR3 coding DNA: TGTGCCAGCAGAGCACAGGGTTTTAAAGAGACCCAGTACTTC. This codes for CASRAQGFKETQYF.

The rearrangement links TRBV20-1 to TRBJ2-1; possibly TRBD2 for D (6 bases). Trimming stripped 3 bases from V and 3 bases from J, with 9 bases between. Per germline, CDR1 DFQATT and CDR2 SNEGSKA (reference sequence). The CDR3 is 13 residues long. In nucleotides, the CDR3 is TGCAGTGCTAGCGGGGACTTCTACAATGAGCAGTTCTTC. As protein: CSASGDFYNEQFF.

The genes are TRBV28 and TRBJ2-5; 13 nucleotides line up with TRBD2. The CDR3 contains 15 residues. CDR1 is MDHEN and CDR2 is SYDVKM in the germline V gene. V lost 6 bases to trimming and J lost 4 bases; unmatched junction nucleotides: 5. The CDR3 is CASSPGLAGVETQYF. Written as DNA, the CDR3 is TGTGCCAGCAGCCCCGGACTAGCGGGAGTAGAGACCCAGTACTTC.

V is TRBV20-1 and J is TRBJ2-7, with TRBD2 matching 10 bases. This CDR3 region has 15 residues. Losses at the gene ends were 4 bases for V and 5 bases for J; bases not matched to a gene: 11. Germline assignment: CDR1 DFQATT and CDR2 SNEGSKA (reference sequence). The DNA for the CDR3 is TGCAGTGCTACACCGGGACTAGCGCCCCGAAACGAGCAGTACTTC. It translates to CSATPGLAPRNEQYF.

The chain links TRBV6-1 to TRBJ1-3, with 8 bases that match TRBD1. J gave up 4 bases and V 8 bases, and 4 bases lay outside the gene matches. Germline V gene lookup returns CDR1 MNHNS and CDR2 SASEGT. The CDR3 covers 13 residues. The CDR3 nucleotides read TGTGCCAGCCCGGACAGGGACGGAAACACCATATATTTT. Translated: CASPDRDGNTIYF.

The chain recombines TRBV28 with TRBJ1-5; D might be TRBD1 (5 bases). V was trimmed by 6 bases and J by 5 bases, leaving 20 bases between them. The CDR3 is made up of 16 amino acids. Looked up from germline, CDR1 is MDHEN and CDR2 is SYDVKM. CDR3 region: CASRSGGRTHYQPQHF. The CDR3 nucleotides are TGTGCCAGCAGGAGTGGGGGAAGGACACACTATCAGCCCCAGCATTTT.

V gene TRBV6-1 combines with J gene TRBJ1-5; D is undetermined. Germline CDR1 MNHNS, CDR2 SASEGT. Trimming removed 8 bases from V and 9 bases from J, with 20 bases in between. The CDR3 is 14 residues long. CDR3 bases: TGTGCCAGCGGGTTGGTCCGGCGCAACCGGCCCCAGCATTTT. Its translation: CASGLVRRNRPQHF.

The chain joins TRBV28 to TRBJ1-6; D unclear. CDR3 length: 16 residues. Trimming shortened V by 7 bases and J by 0 bases, and 13 bases separated the two germline ends. Germline CDR1 and CDR2: MDHEN and SYDVKM. The CDR3 protein is CASNGPPSSYNSPLHF. CDR3 DNA sequence: TGTGCCAGCAACGGGCCCCCTAGCTCCTATAATTCACCCCTCCACTTT.

In its sample, this clonotype was seen once. The chain employs TRBV19 and TRBJ1-6; 10 nucleotides match TRBD1. J lost 9 bases, V lost 5 bases, and 4 bases had no gene match. Germline CDR1 and CDR2: LNHDA and SQIVND (reference sequence). This CDR3 has 14 amino acids. The CDR3 coding sequence is TGTGCCAGTAGTGGGACAGGGGAGATTTCACCCCTCCACTTT. Translated, it gives CASSGTGEISPLHF.

In DNA, the CDR3 is TGTGCCAGCAGCCCAGGCCCTAGCGGGGGAGCCTACGAGCAGTACTTC. Translation: CASSPGPSGGAYEQYF. V usage is TRBV7-9 and J usage is TRBJ2-7; 10 bases line up with TRBD2. The CDR3 covers 16 residues. The J segment lost 2 bases and the V segment lost 5 bases, leaving 9 bases of the junction unmatched. Germline CDR1 reads SEHNR; CDR2 reads FQNEAQ (reference sequence).